Below are 20 T cell receptor beta chains sequenced from a single sample in a study of siplizumab effects on memory and regulatory T cells. Clones were read by immunoSEQ multiplex PCR, and TCRdb kept only the in-frame ones, dropping some. The repertoire consists of fewer than 130,000 clones, with roughly 89% occurring once and the leading ten covering roughly 1.4%. Specimen: CD4+ T cells sorted from blood. The receptors stem from a human donor in good health.

CDR3: CASSALGQGKAEAFF. The DNA of the CDR3 is TGTGCCAGCAGCGCCCTGGGACAAGGTAAGGCTGAAGCTTTCTTT. The V and J genes are TRBV9 and TRBJ1-1, with D possibly matching TRBD1 (6 bases). Trimming shortened V by 3 bases and J by 6 bases, and 18 bases separated the two germline ends. Germline V lookup: CDR1 SGDLS, CDR2 YYNGEE. The CDR3 spans 15 residues. Full variable domain (outside the CDR3, taken from reference TRBV9 and TRBJ1-1): DSGVTQTPKHLITATGQRVTLRCSPRSGDLSVYWYQQSLDQGLQFLIQYYNGEERAKGNILERFSAQQFPDLHSELNLSSLELGDSALYFCASSALGQGKAEAFFGQGTRLTVV.

This chain connects TRBV6-5 to TRBJ2-5; TRBD2 might be the D (6 bases). The V end lost 1 base, the J end lost 4 bases, and 16 bases lay between the germline ends. This CDR3 comprises 16 residues. The germline V gene encodes CDR1 MNHEY and CDR2 SVGAGI. The CDR3 sequence is CASSYYQARGGETQYF. The CDR3 coding sequence is TGTGCCAGCAGTTACTATCAGGCGAGGGGAGGAGAGACCCAGTACTTC.

The CDR3 loop reads CAISVGQGYGELFF. The CDR3 coding sequence is TGTGCCATCAGTGTGGGACAGGGATACGGGGAGCTGTTTTTT. This chain links TRBV10-3 with TRBJ2-2; 9 nucleotides agree with TRBD1. The V and J ends lost 4 bases and 7 bases, in that order; junction bases with no gene match: 4. Germline V gives CDR1 ENHRY, CDR2 SYGVKD. The CDR3 runs 14 residues.

This sequence joins TRBV6-4 and TRBJ2-3, with a tentative D call TRBD2 (5 bases). CDR3 length equals 15 residues. The germline CDR1 and CDR2 sequences are MRHNA and SNTAGT. The V gene lost 3 bases and the J gene lost 5 bases, with 15 bases spanning the gap. CDR3 residues: CASSDGGASKDTQYF. The CDR3 bases are TGTGCCAGCAGTGATGGAGGAGCAAGTAAAGATACGCAGTATTTT.

The chain is built from TRBV9 and TRBJ2-7; 9 bases agree with TRBD2. Germline values: CDR1 SGDLS, CDR2 YYNGEE. Trimming took 0 bases from V and 3 from J; bases not matched to a gene: 4. This CDR3 is 15 amino acids long. This CDR3 reads CASSVAPSGIYEQYF. In DNA form, the CDR3 reads TGTGCCAGCAGCGTAGCTCCTAGCGGGATCTACGAGCAGTACTTC.

This chain joins TRBV2 and TRBJ2-3; D unresolved. The CDR3 sequence is 15 residues long. CDR1 is SNHLY and CDR2 is FYNNEI in the germline V gene. The V end lost 9 bases, the J end lost 3 bases, and 19 bases lay between the germline ends. CDR3 DNA: TGTGCCAGTACAACCTCCCGGGCCACGACAGATACGCAGTATTTT. Encoded protein: CASTTSRATTDTQYF. Full variable domain (outside the CDR3, taken from reference TRBV2 and TRBJ2-3): EPEVTQTPSHQVTQMGQEVILRCVPISNHLYFYWYRQILGQKVEFLVSFYNNEISEKSEIFDDQFSVERPDGSNFTLKIRSTKLEDSAMYFCASTTSRATTDTQYFGPGTRLTVL.

The V gene is TRBV10-2, the J gene TRBJ1-5; TRBD1 agrees at 9 bases. Germline V gene sequence: CDR1 WSHSY, CDR2 SAAADI. The V segment lost 3 bases and the J segment 4 bases; nucleotides outside the gene matches: 7. The CDR3 extends over 16 amino acids. As DNA, the CDR3 is TGCGCCAGCAGTGATGGGACAGGGCTCGGGAATCAGCCCCAGCATTTT. Translating it yields CASSDGTGLGNQPQHF.

Remarks on this clone: Other DNA variants within this sample encode the same CDR3. CDR3 protein: CASSLGQGSYNEQFF. CDR3 nucleotide sequence: TGCGCCAGCAGTCTGGGACAGGGGTCCTACAATGAGCAGTTCTTC. This sequence joins TRBV5-1 and TRBJ2-1; 10 positions match TRBD1. The CDR3 is 15 amino acids. Germline lookup yields CDR1 SGHRS and CDR2 YFSETQ. J gave up 1 base and V 5 bases, and 3 bases lay outside the gene matches.

This chain links TRBV4-1 with TRBJ2-3; possible D gene TRBD2, 5 bases. V dropped 6 bases and J dropped 0 bases, with 16 bases sitting between them. CDR3 length: 16 residues. CDR1 and CDR2 (germline): MGHRA, YSYEKL. The CDR3 here is CASRGNPSGSTDTQYF. In nucleotides, the CDR3 is TGCGCCAGCAGGGGAAACCCAAGCGGTAGCACAGATACGCAGTATTTT.

The rearrangement uses TRBV7-9 and TRBJ1-5, with D possibly TRBD1 on 6 matching bases. The CDR3 extends over 16 amino acids. Deletions cut 1 base from V and 5 bases from J, with 15 bases between. Germline V CDR1 and CDR2: SEHNR, FQNEAQ (reference sequence). The CDR3 sequence is CASSLGSGARDQPQHF. Here the CDR3 DNA reads TGTGCCAGCAGCTTAGGTTCAGGGGCCCGTGATCAGCCCCAGCATTTT.

The chain joins TRBV29-1 to TRBJ1-4; D call uncertain. The V and J ends lost 5 bases and 1 base respectively, with 5 bases between them. This CDR3 is built from 12 residues. Per germline, CDR1 SQVTM and CDR2 ANQGSEA. CDR3 protein: CSVRLTNEKLFF. The DNA of the CDR3 is TGCAGCGTTAGGTTAACTAATGAAAAACTGTTTTTT.

The rearrangement uses TRBV9 and TRBJ2-3; D call uncertain. This CDR3 has 16 residues. Germline V gives CDR1 SGDLS, CDR2 YYNGEE. Trimming removed 0 bases from V and 3 bases from J, with 14 bases in between. The DNA of the CDR3 is TGTGCCAGCAGCGTAGAGGGTGGGCTTCGGACAGATACGCAGTATTTT. The encoded protein is CASSVEGGLRTDTQYF.

The chain uses TRBV4-1 and TRBJ2-1; D unclear. The CDR3 is 13 residues long. Germline-derived CDR1 and CDR2 are MGHRA and YSYEKL. V was shortened by 0 bases and J by 14 bases, with 14 bases between the two germline ends. The CDR3 DNA reads as TGCGCCAGCAGCCAAGATGTTACCTCCCGGGAGTTCTTC. This translates into CASSQDVTSREFF.

This chain joins TRBV25-1 and TRBJ1-3, with D maybe TRBD1 (5 bases). CDR1 and CDR2 from the germline V gene are MGHDK and SYGVNS. There are 14 residues in the CDR3. Trimming left V 1 base short and J 2 bases short, with 6 bases between. CDR3 bases: TGTGCCAGCAGTGAATGGGGCCCTGGAAACACCATATATTTT. It specifies CASSEWGPGNTIYF. Filled out from reference TRBV25-1 and TRBJ1-3, the complete variable domain reads EADIYQTPRYLVIGTGKKITLECSQTMGHDKMYWYQQDPGMELHLIHYSYGVNSTEKGDLSSESTVSRIRTEHFPLTLESARPSHTSQYLCASSEWGPGNTIYFGEGSWLTVV.

The chain joins TRBV7-9 to TRBJ2-2; 9 bases align to TRBD1. After removal of 5 bases from V and 5 bases from J, the junction contained 12 bases not matched to a gene. The CDR3 sequence is 17 residues long. CDR1 SEHNR and CDR2 FQNEAQ come from the germline V gene (reference sequence). The CDR3 coding sequence is TGTGCCAGCAGCCCCGGGACAGGGAAAGGTCGAACCGGGGAGCTGTTTTTT. This codes for CASSPGTGKGRTGELFF.

The chain is built from TRBV15 and TRBJ1-6; D gene unclear. The CDR3 has 17 amino acids. V lost 1 base and J 0 bases, leaving 10 bases between the germline ends. CDR1 and CDR2 from the germline V gene are LNHNV and YYDKDF (reference sequence). The CDR3 sequence: CATSRGVGSSYNSPLHF. The DNA for the CDR3 is TGTGCCACCAGCAGAGGGGTGGGAAGCTCCTATAATTCACCCCTCCACTTT. Full variable domain (rest looked up from reference TRBV15 and TRBJ1-6): DAMVIQNPRYQVTQFGKPVTLSCSQTLNHNVMYWYQQKSSQAPKLLFHYYDKDFNNEADTPDNFQSRRPNTSFCFLDIRSPGLGDTAMYLCATSRGVGSSYNSPLHFGNGTRLTVT.

The chain employs TRBV30 and TRBJ1-1; D gene ambiguous. The length of the CDR3 is 13 residues. Trimming cost V 1 base and J 5 bases, with 11 bases left between them. CDR1 is GTSNPN and CDR2 is SVGIG in the germline V gene (reference sequence). In nucleotides, the CDR3 is TGTGCCTGGAGTGGGGGTATAGGTACTGAAGCTTTCTTT. Its translation: CAWSGGIGTEAFF.

V is TRBV12-5 and J is TRBJ1-1; 9 bases align to TRBD1. Trimming took 0 bases from V and 2 from J; bases not matched to a gene: 4. CDR1 LGHNT and CDR2 FRNRAP come from the germline V gene. The CDR3 is made up of 16 amino acids. The CDR3 reads CASGLVGTGRNTEAFF. CDR3 bases: TGTGCTAGTGGTTTGGTTGGGACAGGGAGAAACACTGAAGCTTTCTTT.

The V and J genes are TRBV4-2 and TRBJ2-1, with D possibly being TRBD1 or TRBD2 (5 bases each). This CDR3 has 14 residues. Germline CDR1 and CDR2: LGHNA and YNFKEQ. V lost 8 bases and J 0 bases, leaving 11 bases between the germline ends. CDR3 in DNA: TGTGCCAGCGGGGACCCCAACTCCTACAATGAGCAGTTCTTC. It is translated as CASGDPNSYNEQFF.

The rearrangement links TRBV5-5 to TRBJ1-5; 7 bases align to TRBD1. CDR3 length: 14 amino acids. Germline V gene sequence: CDR1 SGHKS, CDR2 YYEKEE (reference sequence). Germline trimming cut 2 bases from V and 4 bases from J; bases unmatched to any gene: 3. The CDR3 here is CASSFKQGNQPQHF. CDR3 nucleotide sequence: TGTGCCAGCAGCTTCAAACAGGGGAATCAGCCCCAGCATTTT.